The rows below give T cell receptor beta chains drawn from one sample of a study of vaccination effects on CD4 cells after COVID-19. The protocol was immunoSEQ multiplex PCR, while the TCRdb copy is restricted to in-frame clones and leaves out a portion. The data contain over 55,000 clones, 81% of them seen just once; the ten biggest clones take up 2.5%. For these TCRs, the target antigens are not known. The specimen comprised CD4+ T cells from PBMCs cultured with HCoV-229E spike peptides, sampled before COVID-19 vaccination. All receptors derive from a human donor who received a COVID-19 vaccine. CDR3s include the opening cysteine and the closing phenylalanine or tryptophan. A D gene is named only where the DNA matches it firmly. Not all rows give a size; the values are once, few, many and, for expanded clones, a class.

D gene	V gene	CDR3 length	clone size	J gene	CDR3 protein	CDR3 DNA
-	TRBV19	14	once	TRBJ1-5	CASSILADNQPQHF	TGTGCCAGTAGTATTTTGGCAGACAATCAGCCCCAGCATTTT
TRBD2	TRBV5-4	16	-	TRBJ2-2	CASSTGGVTNTGELFF	TGTGCCAGCAGTACGGGGGGGGTAACGAACACCGGGGAGCTGTTTTTT
-	TRBV30	14	-	TRBJ2-3	CAWSFGPSTDTQYF	TGTGCCTGGAGTTTCGGCCCCAGCACAGATACGCAGTATTTT
TRBD1	TRBV5-1	15	-	TRBJ2-5	CASSRGQGDQETQYF	TGCGCCAGCAGCCGAGGACAGGGGGACCAAGAGACCCAGTACTTC
TRBD1	TRBV7-3	13	-	TRBJ1-1	CASSSGQANEAFF	TGTGCCAGCAGCTCCGGACAGGCAAATGAAGCTTTCTTT
-	TRBV5-1	15	-	TRBJ2-2	CASSRGDVNTGELFF	TGCGCCAGCAGCAGAGGGGACGTGAACACCGGGGAGCTGTTTTTT
-	TRBV7-3	11	-	TRBJ2-3	CASSRRDTQYF	TGTGCCAGCAGCCGGAGGGATACGCAGTATTTT
-	TRBV18	16	-	TRBJ2-2	CASSPQGPMNTGELFF	TGTGCCAGCTCACCGCAGGGACCTATGAACACCGGGGAGCTGTTTTTT
TRBD1	TRBV6-5	16	-	TRBJ1-3	CASSYNGQASGNTIYF	TGTGCCAGCAGTTATAACGGACAGGCCTCTGGAAACACCATATATTTT
TRBD2	TRBV6-5	12	-	TRBJ2-3	CASGGYTDTQYF	TGTGCCTCGGGAGGTTACACAGATACGCAGTATTTT
TRBD1	TRBV15	13	-	TRBJ2-1	CAAGTGGINEQFF	TGTGCCGCCGGGACAGGGGGGATTAATGAGCAGTTCTTC
-	TRBV21-1	16	-	TRBJ2-3	CASSKAKRGLADTQYF	TGTGCCAGCAGCAAAGCGAAGCGGGGGCTGGCAGATACGCAGTATTTT
-	TRBV6-1	12	few	TRBJ1-1	CASSDTMKGAFF	TGTGCCAGCAGTGATACGATGAAGGGAGCTTTCTTT
TRBD1	TRBV7-3	15	-	TRBJ1-1	CASSLTGGGRAEAFF	TGTGCCAGCAGCTTAACGGGAGGGGGCCGGGCTGAAGCTTTCTTT
-	TRBV7-9	14	few	TRBJ1-3	CASSLGVSGNTIYF	TGTGCCAGCAGCTTAGGGGTATCTGGAAACACCATATATTTT
-	TRBV6-4	14	-	TRBJ2-2	CASRPLSNTGELFF	TGTGCCAGCAGACCCCTTTCGAACACCGGGGAGCTGTTTTTT
-	TRBV4-3	17	-	TRBJ1-3	CASSQDFARVSGNTIYF	TGCGCCAGCAGCCAAGATTTTGCACGGGTCTCTGGAAACACCATATATTTT
TRBD1	TRBV24-1	16	-	TRBJ2-1	CATSEQGPRSYNEQFF	TGTGCCACCAGTGAACAGGGGCCCCGCTCCTACAATGAGCAGTTCTTC
-	TRBV19	15	-	TRBJ1-1	CASSNNPTMNTEAFF	TGTGCCAGTAGCAACAACCCGACAATGAACACTGAAGCTTTCTTT
-	TRBV18	15	-	TRBJ2-6	CASSPLGAGANVLTF	TGTGCCAGCTCACCCCTGGGGGCTGGGGCCAACGTCCTGACTTTC
-	TRBV28	15	-	TRBJ2-3	CASSGFGGPGDTQYF	TGTGCCAGCAGTGGCTTCGGGGGCCCTGGGGATACGCAGTATTTT
TRBD1	TRBV5-4	16	few	TRBJ1-1	CASSPVGGTGGTEAFF	TGTGCCAGCAGCCCTGTTGGGGGGACAGGCGGCACTGAAGCTTTCTTT
TRBD1	TRBV24-1	16	-	TRBJ2-3	CATSDNRGLNTDTQYF	TGTGCCACCAGTGACAACAGGGGCCTGAACACAGATACGCAGTATTTT
-	TRBV10-3	12	once	TRBJ1-5	CAISETGGPQHF	TGTGCCATCAGTGAGACCGGGGGGCCCCAGCATTTT
-	TRBV19	15	-	TRBJ1-5	CASSIGHQHNQPQHF	TGTGCCAGTAGTATAGGCCATCAGCACAATCAGCCCCAGCATTTT
-	TRBV5-6	18	-	TRBJ2-3	CASSPVPSGGKGADTQYF	TGTGCCAGCAGCCCCGTCCCGTCAGGGGGGAAAGGAGCAGATACGCAGTATTTT
TRBD1	TRBV4-3	13	-	TRBJ1-2	CASSQGQGYGYTF	TGCGCCAGCAGCCAAGGACAGGGTTATGGCTACACCTTC
TRBD1	TRBV6-6	13	once	TRBJ2-3	CASKDRSTDTQYF	TGTGCCAGCAAGGACAGGAGCACAGATACGCAGTATTTT
-	TRBV5-1	14	-	TRBJ1-1	CASSLDRSNTEAFF	TGCGCCAGCAGCTTAGACAGGTCGAACACTGAAGCTTTCTTT
-	TRBV6-5	14	-	TRBJ1-1	CASSRQRMNTEAFF	TGTGCCAGCAGTCGACAAAGAATGAACACTGAAGCTTTCTTT
-	TRBV7-2	15	-	TRBJ2-1	CASSLAPRGNHEQFF	TGTGCCAGCAGCTTAGCGCCTAGGGGGAACCATGAGCAGTTCTTC
-	TRBV7-9	15	-	TRBJ1-1	CASSIHVSGNTEAFF	TGTGCCAGCAGTATACACGTTTCGGGGAACACTGAAGCTTTCTTT